Shown below are 21 T cell receptor beta chains from a single sample sequenced in a study of T cells in Graves' hyperthyroidism and ophthalmopathy. The investigators amplified TCR beta CDR3 regions from RNA transcripts. Carried out on the TCR CDR3, a first-round RT-PCR used the HTBI primer set. TCRdb re-called the multiplex PCR reads through MiXCR, storing one row per CDR3 protein. The sample carries roughly 500,000 distinct CDR3 sequences, 46% recorded once. The sample consisted of peripheral blood or thyroid tissue (not recorded which). These receptors originate from an adult woman with Graves' disease, either hyperthyroidism or ophthalmopathy (not recorded which).

The chain combines TRBV12-3 or TRBV12-4 with TRBJ2-7; perhaps TRBD2 as D (6 bases). Between the trimmed V and J ends, which lost 10 bases and 5 bases, there was a span of 18 bases. The CDR3 loop spans 13 amino acids. The CDR3 sequence is CATLRYPSDEQYF. The CDR3 bases are TGTGCCACCTTAAGGTACCCTAGCGACGAGCAGTACTTC.

This clonotype came up many times. The CDR3 sequence: CASTERVDQPQHF. As DNA, the CDR3 is TGTGCCAGTACCGAGAGGGTGGATCAGCCCCAGCATTTT. The chain has TRBV19 and TRBJ1-5; D unclear. V was trimmed by 7 bases and J by 5 bases, leaving 12 bases between them. This CDR3 contains 13 residues. Germline V gene sequence: CDR1 LNHDA, CDR2 SQIVND (reference sequence).

Written as DNA, the CDR3 is TGTGCCAGCAGACGATCTTCGACAGGGGGAGCAGAGACCCAGTACTTC. Translated: CASRRSSTGGAETQYF. The rearrangement uses TRBV7-9 and TRBJ2-5, with 9 bases fitting TRBD1. Germline CDR1 reads SEHNR; CDR2 reads FQNEAQ (reference sequence). CDR3 size: 16 residues. Trimming removed 6 bases from V and 4 bases from J; junction bases left unmatched: 12.

Many counts were recorded for this clonotype. V and J are TRBV20-1 and TRBJ1-5; TRBD1 agrees at 8 bases. The CDR3 is 15 residues long. The J segment lost 2 bases and the V segment lost 6 bases, leaving 9 bases of the junction unmatched. Germline CDR1 DFQATT, CDR2 SNEGSKA (reference sequence). The CDR3, as DNA: TGCAGTGCCGCGGACAGGGCGGTTGGCAATCAGCCCCAGCATTTT. Residues: CSAADRAVGNQPQHF.

This clonotype was seen repeatedly, ten times or more. V is TRBV12-3 or TRBV12-4 and J is TRBJ1-5; perhaps TRBD1 as D (5 bases). Deletions cut 5 bases from V and 5 bases from J, with 7 bases between. The CDR3 loop spans 12 amino acids. The CDR3 region has the DNA TGTGCCAGCAGTGACAGCTATCAGCCCCAGCATTTT. As protein: CASSDSYQPQHF.

Many counts were recorded for this clonotype. The CDR3 is CATSPGPSRKLFF. As DNA, the CDR3 is TGTGCCACCAGCCCCGGACCGAGTCGGAAACTGTTTTTT. The rearrangement links TRBV15 to TRBJ1-4; no reliable D call. The CDR3 covers 13 residues. Germline V gene data show CDR1 as LNHNV and CDR2 as YYDKDF (reference sequence). The V end lost 5 bases, the J end lost 11 bases, and 15 bases lay between the germline ends.

This clonotype appeared a few times. This chain connects TRBV27 to TRBJ1-2; D ambiguous. Trimming stripped 3 bases from V and 6 bases from J, with 17 bases between. There are 15 residues in the CDR3. The germline V gene encodes CDR1 MNHEY and CDR2 SMNVEV (reference sequence). The CDR3 sequence is CASSLRDSLGDGYTF. DNA of the CDR3: TGTGCCAGCAGTTTGAGGGATTCCCTCGGGGATGGCTACACCTTC.

The gene calls are TRBV24-1 and TRBJ1-1; TRBD1 might be the D (5 bases). CDR1 is KGHDR, CDR2 SFDVKD, per germline. The CDR3 consists of 12 residues. With 1 base removed from V and 7 bases from J, the gap between germline ends came to 6 bases. Here the CDR3 reads CATSDFRDEAFF. The CDR3 DNA reads TGTGCCACCAGTGATTTCAGGGATGAAGCTTTCTTT.

With regard to this clonotype: The missing conserved phenylalanine or tryptophan at the end of this CDR3 makes a read error likely. The chain carries TRBV5-1 and TRBJ2-5, with D possibly matching TRBD1 (6 bases). CDR1 is SGHRS, CDR2 YFSETQ, per germline. Trimming pared 5 bases from V and 5 bases from J, leaving 13 bases between. The CDR3 has 13 residues. CDR3 bases: TGCGCCAGCAGGGACACAGGGATGGAGACCCAGTACGTC. It encodes CASRDTGMETQYV.

This clonotype was seen only a few times. The CDR3 protein is CASSLRDRVGGYTF. DNA for the CDR3: TGTGCCAGCAGCTTAAGGGACAGGGTCGGTGGCTACACCTTC. The rearrangement joins TRBV7-8 to TRBJ1-2; 9 nucleotides line up with TRBD1. CDR1 is SGHVS, CDR2 FQNEAQ, per germline. After removal of 2 bases from V and 7 bases from J, the junction contained 5 bases not matched to a gene. This CDR3 is built from 14 residues.

In this sample, this clonotype turned up a few times. The chain joins TRBV7-8 to TRBJ1-6, with a weak D call TRBD1 (5 bases). CDR1 SGHVS and CDR2 FQNEAQ come from the germline V gene. The length of the CDR3 is 16 residues. The V and J ends lost 5 bases and 7 bases respectively, with 18 bases between them. This CDR3 is CASSARPGGANSPLHF. The CDR3, as DNA: TGTGCCAGCAGCGCGAGGCCTGGCGGGGCAAATTCACCCCTCCACTTT.

V usage is TRBV2 and J usage is TRBJ1-2, with 7 bases lining up with TRBD1. The germline V gene encodes CDR1 SNHLY and CDR2 FYNNEI. The CDR3 contains 14 residues. V was pared by 5 bases and J by 12 bases, with 15 bases of the junction left unmatched. The CDR3 reads CASSRNSGQAGNTF. The DNA of the CDR3 is TGTGCCAGCAGTAGGAACTCAGGACAGGCGGGAAACACCTTC. Looking up the rest from reference TRBV2 and TRBJ1-2 gives the full variable domain: EPEVTQTPSHQVTQMGQEVILRCVPISNHLYFYWYRQILGQKVEFLVSFYNNEISEKSEIFDDQFSVERPDGSNFTLKIRSTKLEDSAMYFCASSRNSGQAGNTFGSGTRLTVV.

The chain uses TRBV24-1 and TRBJ1-1; no clear D. V lost 3 bases and J 8 bases, leaving 12 bases between the germline ends. The germline V gene has CDR1 KGHDR and CDR2 SFDVKD. CDR3 length: 13 amino acids. Here the CDR3 reads CATSDGLKPEAFF. CDR3 coding DNA: TGTGCCACCAGTGATGGCCTGAAACCCGAAGCTTTCTTT.

The chain joins TRBV7-8 to TRBJ1-2, with D hard to call. Germline V gene sequence: CDR1 SGHVS, CDR2 FQNEAQ. Between the trimmed V and J ends, which lost 4 bases and 4 bases, there was a span of 22 bases. The CDR3 extends over 17 amino acids. CDR3 bases: TGTGCCAGCAGCTACGCGCGGGTTACCCCCATAGGCTATGGCTACACCTTC. As protein: CASSYARVTPIGYGYTF. Supplemented by reference TRBV7-8 and TRBJ1-2, the full variable domain reads GAGVSQSPRYKVAKRGQDVALRCDPISGHVSLFWYQQALGQGPEFLTYFQNEAQLDKSGLPSDRFFAERPEGSVSTLKIQRTQQEDSAVYLCASSYARVTPIGYGYTFGSGTRLTVV.

This chain connects TRBV9 to TRBJ1-6, with 8 nucleotides matching TRBD1. This CDR3 has 16 amino acids. The J segment lost 9 bases and the V segment lost 0 bases, leaving 8 bases of the junction unmatched. CDR1 SGDLS and CDR2 YYNGEE come from the germline V gene. The CDR3 nucleotides are TGTGCCAGCAGCGTAGACGAAACAGGGGGTAGTTCACCCCTCCACTTT. It yields the protein CASSVDETGGSSPLHF. Supplemented by reference TRBV9 and TRBJ1-6, the full variable domain reads DSGVTQTPKHLITATGQRVTLRCSPRSGDLSVYWYQQSLDQGLQFLIQYYNGEERAKGNILERFSAQQFPDLHSELNLSSLELGDSALYFCASSVDETGGSSPLHFGNGTRLTVT.

The gene calls are TRBV20-1 and TRBJ2-5, with TRBD1 matching over 10 bases. V lost 6 bases and J lost 4; bases outside the gene matches: 5. The CDR3 extends over 13 amino acids. Germline CDR1 is DFQATT and CDR2 is SNEGSKA (reference sequence). DNA of the CDR3: TGCAGTGCCGGGGGACAGGGGATAGAGACCCAGTACTTC. Amino acids: CSAGGQGIETQYF.

This clonotype showed up many times. The rearrangement uses TRBV20-1 and TRBJ1-1, with D perhaps matching TRBD1 (6 bases). CDR1 and CDR2 from the germline V gene are DFQATT and SNEGSKA (reference sequence). The CDR3 has 13 residues. V was trimmed by 2 bases and J by 9 bases, leaving 16 bases between them. The CDR3 DNA sequence: TGCAGTGCTAGACTCGCAGGGGAGACTAAAGCTTTCTTT. Translated, it gives CSARLAGETKAFF.

This chain uses TRBV10-1 with TRBJ1-2; no clear D gene. V gave up 1 base and J gave up 8 bases, with 11 bases separating them. The CDR3 covers 13 residues. Germline values: CDR1 WNHNN, CDR2 SYGVQD (reference sequence). The CDR3 loop is CASSEWQEGGYTF. The CDR3 DNA reads TGCGCCAGCAGTGAGTGGCAGGAAGGCGGCTACACCTTC.

In this sample, this clonotype turned up many times. The CDR3 region is CASSGGRKAGNTIYF. The CDR3 DNA reads as TGTGCCAGCAGCGGAGGGAGAAAGGCTGGAAACACCATATATTTT. The rearrangement joins TRBV25-1 to TRBJ1-3; the D is unclear. Trimming cost V 6 bases and J 2 bases, with 14 bases left between them. Looked up from germline, CDR1 is MGHDK and CDR2 is SYGVNS. The CDR3 loop spans 15 amino acids.

The sample holds many counts of this clonotype. This chain links TRBV4-1 with TRBJ1-2; 7 positions match TRBD1. V dropped 1 base and J dropped 2; count of bases not matched to a gene: 1. The CDR3 has 14 amino acids. Germline CDR1 MGHRA, CDR2 YSYEKL. The CDR3 region has the DNA TGCGCCAGCAGCCAAGTGGGACAGAACTATGGCTACACCTTC. It translates to CASSQVGQNYGYTF.

Only one count was recorded for this clonotype. One junction end disagrees with the germline gene, perhaps due to a read error. The chain links TRBV10-3 to TRBJ1-2; D unresolved. Germline V gene sequence: CDR1 ENHRY, CDR2 SYGVKD. The CDR3 extends over 11 amino acids. The CDR3, as DNA: TGTGCCATCAGTGAAAACTACGGCTACACCTTC. Translating it yields CAISENYGYTF.